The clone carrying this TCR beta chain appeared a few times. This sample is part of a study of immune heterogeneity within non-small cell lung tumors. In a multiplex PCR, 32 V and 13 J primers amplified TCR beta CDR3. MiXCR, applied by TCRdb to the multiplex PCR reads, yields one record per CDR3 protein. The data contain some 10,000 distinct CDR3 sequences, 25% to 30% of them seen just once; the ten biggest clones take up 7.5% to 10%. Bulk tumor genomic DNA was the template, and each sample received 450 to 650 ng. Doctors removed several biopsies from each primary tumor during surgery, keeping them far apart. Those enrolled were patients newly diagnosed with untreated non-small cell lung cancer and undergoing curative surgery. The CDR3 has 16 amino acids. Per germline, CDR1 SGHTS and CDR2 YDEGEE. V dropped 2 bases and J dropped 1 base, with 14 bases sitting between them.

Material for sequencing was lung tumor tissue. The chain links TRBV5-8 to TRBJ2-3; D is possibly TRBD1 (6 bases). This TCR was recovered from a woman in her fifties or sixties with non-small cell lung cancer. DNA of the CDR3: TGTGCCAGCAGCTTCTTCCCAGGGGCAGGCACAGATACGCAGTATTTT. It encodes CASSFFPGAGTDTQYF. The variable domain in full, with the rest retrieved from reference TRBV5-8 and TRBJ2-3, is EAGVTQSPTHLIKTRGQQATLRCSPISGHTSVYWYQQALGLGLQFLLWYDEGEERNRGNFPPRFSGRQFPNYSSELNVNALELEDSALYLCASSFFPGAGTDTQYFGPGTRLTVL.